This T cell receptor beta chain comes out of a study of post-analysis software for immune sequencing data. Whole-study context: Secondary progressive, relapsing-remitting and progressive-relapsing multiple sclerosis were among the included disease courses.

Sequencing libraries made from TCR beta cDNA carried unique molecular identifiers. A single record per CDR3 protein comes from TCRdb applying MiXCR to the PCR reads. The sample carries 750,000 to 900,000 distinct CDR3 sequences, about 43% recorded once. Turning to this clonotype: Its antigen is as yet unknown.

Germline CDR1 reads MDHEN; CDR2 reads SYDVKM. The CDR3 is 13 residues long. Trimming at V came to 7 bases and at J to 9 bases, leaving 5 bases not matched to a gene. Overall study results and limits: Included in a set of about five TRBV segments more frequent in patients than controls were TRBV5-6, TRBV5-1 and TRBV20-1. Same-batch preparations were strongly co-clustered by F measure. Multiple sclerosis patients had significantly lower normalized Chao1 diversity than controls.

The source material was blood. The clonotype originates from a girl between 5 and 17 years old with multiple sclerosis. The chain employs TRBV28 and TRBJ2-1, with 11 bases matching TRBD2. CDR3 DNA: TGTGCCAGCAAACTAGCGGGAGCGGGTGAGCAGTTCTTC. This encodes CASKLAGAGEQFF.